This is a list of T cell receptor beta chains from one sample in a study of blood T cell repertoires in COVID-19. Method: immunoSEQ multiplex PCR; TCRdb's copy keeps in-frame clones and lacks some. The sample lists about 270,000 clones, around 85% occurring once. Sequenced: PBMCs or T cells enriched from blood (not recorded which). Receptors were obtained from a woman aged 50 to 60 with acute COVID-19. CDR3s include the opening cysteine and the closing phenylalanine or tryptophan. Fields, in order: J gene, D gene, V gene, clone size, CDR3 DNA, CDR3 protein. The D gene is left open where the match is weak. Clone size, where shown, is once, few, many, or a class for clones that have expanded.

j_call: TRBJ2-3; d_call: TRBD2; v_call: TRBV5-1; clone_size: .; cdr3_nt: TGCGCCAGCAGCTTGGGGACTAGCGGGGGGGAACAGTATTTT; cdr3_aa: CASSLGTSGGEQYF
j_call: TRBJ1-1; d_call: TRBD1; v_call: TRBV5-1; clone_size: .; cdr3_nt: TGCGCCAGCAGCGTATTGGGACAGGGAGGGAACACTGAAGCTTTCTTT; cdr3_aa: CASSVLGQGGNTEAFF
j_call: TRBJ1-1; d_call: .; v_call: TRBV28; clone_size: few; cdr3_nt: TGTGCCAGCAGTCCTCAAACAGTGGGCACTGAAGCTTTCTTT; cdr3_aa: CASSPQTVGTEAFF
j_call: TRBJ1-3; d_call: TRBD1; v_call: TRBV11-3; clone_size: .; cdr3_nt: TGTGCCAGCAGCCTCCAGGGGGCTGGAAACACCATATATTTT; cdr3_aa: CASSLQGAGNTIYF
j_call: TRBJ1-2; d_call: .; v_call: TRBV5-1; clone_size: .; cdr3_nt: TGCGCCAGCTCAGGGCCACTTTTGGGGGCCGCTAACTATGGCTACACCTTC; cdr3_aa: CASSGPLLGAANYGYTF
j_call: TRBJ1-6; d_call: TRBD1; v_call: TRBV10-3; clone_size: .; cdr3_nt: TGTGCCATCAGTGATGTAACAGGGGGTTCACCCCTCCACTTT; cdr3_aa: CAISDVTGGSPLHF
j_call: TRBJ1-1; d_call: TRBD1; v_call: TRBV10-2; clone_size: .; cdr3_nt: TGCGCCAGCAGTAGGACAGGGGGGAACACTGAAGCTTTCTTT; cdr3_aa: CASSRTGGNTEAFF
j_call: TRBJ2-7; d_call: .; v_call: TRBV7-9; clone_size: .; cdr3_nt: TGTGCCAGCAGCTTTAGCTCCAGGACACAAACCTACGAGCAGTACTTC; cdr3_aa: CASSFSSRTQTYEQYF
j_call: TRBJ1-2; d_call: TRBD1; v_call: TRBV19; clone_size: .; cdr3_nt: TGTGCCACCAGGGAACGACAGGGGGTAAATGGCTACACCTTC; cdr3_aa: CATRERQGVNGYTF
j_call: TRBJ1-2; d_call: .; v_call: TRBV19; clone_size: .; cdr3_nt: TGTGCCAGTAGTCCTTATGGGGGGGACTATGGCTACACCTTC; cdr3_aa: CASSPYGGDYGYTF
j_call: TRBJ1-6; d_call: TRBD1; v_call: TRBV18; clone_size: .; cdr3_nt: TGTGCCAGCTCACCACCCCGGGACAGGCTTTTTAGTTCACCCCTCCACTTT; cdr3_aa: CASSPPRDRLFSSPLHF
j_call: TRBJ2-7; d_call: .; v_call: TRBV7-2; clone_size: .; cdr3_nt: TGTGCCAGCAGCTTAGGAACAGGGACGGTCGACGAGCAGTACTTC; cdr3_aa: CASSLGTGTVDEQYF
j_call: TRBJ1-1; d_call: .; v_call: TRBV11-2; clone_size: .; cdr3_nt: TGTGCCAGCAGCTTAGGCAGGGTGTTCACTGAAGCTTTCTTT; cdr3_aa: CASSLGRVFTEAFF
j_call: TRBJ1-1; d_call: .; v_call: TRBV6-5; clone_size: .; cdr3_nt: TGTGCCAGCAGTCAACCCTCCGGGTCTCAAACTGAAGCTTTCTTT; cdr3_aa: CASSQPSGSQTEAFF
j_call: TRBJ1-2; d_call: .; v_call: TRBV5-1; clone_size: .; cdr3_nt: TGCGCCAGCAGCGTAGACAGGACGGATGGCTACACCTTC; cdr3_aa: CASSVDRTDGYTF
j_call: TRBJ1-2; d_call: .; v_call: TRBV3-1/TRBV3-2; clone_size: .; cdr3_nt: TGTGCCAGCAGCCCCCTTCGCAGGGTGGCGACGTCCGATGGCTACACCTTC; cdr3_aa: CASSPLRRVATSDGYTF
j_call: TRBJ1-2; d_call: .; v_call: TRBV7-9; clone_size: .; cdr3_nt: TGTGCCAGCAGCTCATCAGGCAGAAACTATGGCTACACCTTC; cdr3_aa: CASSSSGRNYGYTF
j_call: TRBJ1-1; d_call: .; v_call: TRBV4-3; clone_size: .; cdr3_nt: TGCGCCAGCAGCCAAACAATGAACACTGAAGCTTTCTTT; cdr3_aa: CASSQTMNTEAFF
j_call: TRBJ1-4; d_call: .; v_call: TRBV10-3; clone_size: .; cdr3_nt: TGTGCCATCAGTGGGGACTTAGAAAAACTGTTTTTT; cdr3_aa: CAISGDLEKLFF
j_call: TRBJ1-5; d_call: TRBD1; v_call: TRBV19; clone_size: .; cdr3_nt: TGTGCCAGTAGGACGACAGGGAGCTTTTCTCAGCCCCAGCATTTT; cdr3_aa: CASRTTGSFSQPQHF
j_call: TRBJ2-1; d_call: .; v_call: TRBV5-1; clone_size: .; cdr3_nt: TGCGCCAGCAGCTTGCCTGGGGCCTCCAATGAGCAGTTCTTC; cdr3_aa: CASSLPGASNEQFF
j_call: TRBJ1-2; d_call: .; v_call: TRBV7-8; clone_size: .; cdr3_nt: TGTGCCAGCAGCTTAGCAGAGACAGAGAACTATGGCTACACCTTC; cdr3_aa: CASSLAETENYGYTF
j_call: TRBJ2-3; d_call: TRBD1; v_call: TRBV10-3; clone_size: once; cdr3_nt: TGTGCCATCAGCGCTTGGGACAGAACAGATACGCAGTATTTT; cdr3_aa: CAISAWDRTDTQYF
j_call: TRBJ1-1; d_call: .; v_call: TRBV7-2; clone_size: .; cdr3_nt: TGTGCCAGCAGCTTACGAGGTCAAACCTCTTTGAACACTGAAGCTTTCTTT; cdr3_aa: CASSLRGQTSLNTEAFF
j_call: TRBJ2-5; d_call: .; v_call: TRBV5-1; clone_size: .; cdr3_nt: TGCGCCAGCAGCCCCGGAGCCAGACTAGAACAAGAGACCCAGTACTTC; cdr3_aa: CASSPGARLEQETQYF
j_call: TRBJ2-6; d_call: .; v_call: TRBV10-3; clone_size: .; cdr3_nt: TGTGCCATCAGTGAGTCGTGGCTCTCTGGGGCCAACGTCCTGACTTTC; cdr3_aa: CAISESWLSGANVLTF
j_call: TRBJ2-3; d_call: .; v_call: TRBV25-1; clone_size: few; cdr3_nt: TGTGCCAGCAGTGACTTAGGAGGTTCTGGCACAGATACGCAGTATTTT; cdr3_aa: CASSDLGGSGTDTQYF
j_call: TRBJ2-7; d_call: .; v_call: TRBV19; clone_size: .; cdr3_nt: TGTGCCAGTAGTATAGGTTCGGGGGACGAGCAGTACTTC; cdr3_aa: CASSIGSGDEQYF
j_call: TRBJ2-3; d_call: TRBD2; v_call: TRBV30; clone_size: .; cdr3_nt: TGTGCCTGGAGTGTCCTGAGGCCTAGCGGGGGGACAGATACGCAGTATTTT; cdr3_aa: CAWSVLRPSGGTDTQYF
j_call: TRBJ1-1; d_call: .; v_call: TRBV7-9; clone_size: .; cdr3_nt: TGTGCCAGCAGCTTATTTAGTACTGAAGCTTTCTTT; cdr3_aa: CASSLFSTEAFF
j_call: TRBJ1-4; d_call: TRBD1; v_call: TRBV29-1; clone_size: .; cdr3_nt: TGCAGCGCCGGGACAGGGGACGAAAAACTGTTTTTT; cdr3_aa: CSAGTGDEKLFF
j_call: TRBJ2-3; d_call: TRBD1; v_call: TRBV9; clone_size: .; cdr3_nt: TGTGCCAGCAGCGTAGGACAGGGGGGGTTACGCACAGATACGCAGTATTTT; cdr3_aa: CASSVGQGGLRTDTQYF
j_call: TRBJ1-1; d_call: .; v_call: TRBV7-9; clone_size: .; cdr3_nt: TGTGCCAGCAGCTTAAACAGCCCGTTGAACACTGAAGCTTTCTTT; cdr3_aa: CASSLNSPLNTEAFF
j_call: TRBJ1-6; d_call: .; v_call: TRBV4-1; clone_size: few; cdr3_nt: TGCGCCAGCAGCCCATATTCCCGGGCGGGGTATAATTCACCCCTCCACTTT; cdr3_aa: CASSPYSRAGYNSPLHF
j_call: TRBJ1-2; d_call: .; v_call: TRBV28; clone_size: .; cdr3_nt: TGTGCCAGCAGTTTACCCTCAGGGGCCTATGGCTACACCTTC; cdr3_aa: CASSLPSGAYGYTF
j_call: TRBJ1-2; d_call: .; v_call: TRBV21-1; clone_size: once; cdr3_nt: TGTGCCAGCAGCAAAGAGGACAGATCGGCCTATGGCTACACCTTC; cdr3_aa: CASSKEDRSAYGYTF
j_call: TRBJ2-7; d_call: TRBD1; v_call: TRBV11-2; clone_size: .; cdr3_nt: TGTGCCAGCAGCAGGGGACAGGTCAACGAGCAGTACTTC; cdr3_aa: CASSRGQVNEQYF
j_call: TRBJ1-1; d_call: TRBD1; v_call: TRBV25-1; clone_size: .; cdr3_nt: TGTGCCAGCAGTGACGGACAGGTAAACACTGAAGCTTTCTTT; cdr3_aa: CASSDGQVNTEAFF